These T cell receptor beta chains were read from a single sample in a study of blood T cells in healthy people across ages. TCRdb used MiXCR to reprocess the 5' RACE reads, holding one entry per CDR3 protein. The sample shows around 820,000 distinct CDR3 sequences, 25% of them seen only once. A further study also used this sample, focusing on T cells of mothers and their children.

Material: blood. These receptor sequences come from a boy aged 5-17 years in good health. Both conserved end residues are part of each CDR3. D genes are given only for firm matches. Some rows mark clone size as missing; the rest say once, few, many or name a class of expanded clone.

d_gene: NA
abundance: NA
v_gene: TRBV4-3
j_gene: TRBJ2-1
CDR3nt: TGCGCCAGCAGCCAGTCCCGGGACTTTAACAATGAGCAGTTCTTC
CDR3aa: CASSQSRDFNNEQFF

d_gene: TRBD2
abundance: NA
v_gene: TRBV9
j_gene: TRBJ2-7
CDR3nt: TGTGCCAGCAGCGCGGGACTAGCGGGAGGTTTGGAGGGTTACGAGCAGTACTTC
CDR3aa: CASSAGLAGGLEGYEQYF

d_gene: TRBD1
abundance: NA
v_gene: TRBV4-2
j_gene: TRBJ2-1
CDR3nt: TGTGCCAGCAGGATCGGACAGGGCCAGGGCCATGAGCAGTTCTTC
CDR3aa: CASRIGQGQGHEQFF

d_gene: TRBD2
abundance: many
v_gene: TRBV27
j_gene: TRBJ2-3
CDR3nt: TGTGCCAGCAGTTCCCCAGGACTGGCGGGAGTTACAGATACGCAGTATTTT
CDR3aa: CASSSPGLAGVTDTQYF

d_gene: NA
abundance: few
v_gene: TRBV12-3/TRBV12-4
j_gene: TRBJ2-5
CDR3nt: TGTGCCAGCAGTTTAGCGGCACAGGGAGTAGAGACCCAGTACTTC
CDR3aa: CASSLAAQGVETQYF

d_gene: NA
abundance: few
v_gene: TRBV20-1
j_gene: TRBJ1-6
CDR3nt: TGCAGTGCTAGGACGGGGGGCCTCTATAATTCACCCCTCCACTTT
CDR3aa: CSARTGGLYNSPLHF

d_gene: NA
abundance: NA
v_gene: TRBV27
j_gene: TRBJ1-1
CDR3nt: TGTGCCAGCAGTTCTCCCGCTGGAGTGAACACTGGAGCTTTCTTT
CDR3aa: CASSSPAGVNTGAFF

d_gene: TRBD2
abundance: NA
v_gene: TRBV7-8
j_gene: TRBJ2-2
CDR3nt: TGTGCCAGCAGCGTCATAGCGGGAGCCCCCGGGGAGCTGTTTTTT
CDR3aa: CASSVIAGAPGELFF

d_gene: NA
abundance: few
v_gene: TRBV20-1
j_gene: TRBJ1-4
CDR3nt: TGCAGTGCCCCCCCCGGGGTTGGTGAAAAACTGTTTTTT
CDR3aa: CSAPPGVGEKLFF

d_gene: NA
abundance: NA
v_gene: TRBV27
j_gene: TRBJ2-7
CDR3nt: TGTGCCAGCAGTCATCTGGACAGCCCCTACGAGCAGTACTTC
CDR3aa: CASSHLDSPYEQYF

d_gene: TRBD1
abundance: few
v_gene: TRBV20-1
j_gene: TRBJ2-4
CDR3nt: TGCAGTGCAAATACAGGGGGCACGGCCAAAAACATTCAGTACTTC
CDR3aa: CSANTGGTAKNIQYF

d_gene: NA
abundance: NA
v_gene: TRBV7-9
j_gene: TRBJ2-7
CDR3nt: TGTGCCAGCAGCTCCCGTAGGGGGGGCGGCTCCTACGAGCAGTACTTC
CDR3aa: CASSSRRGGGSYEQYF

d_gene: TRBD1
abundance: NA
v_gene: TRBV29-1
j_gene: TRBJ2-5
CDR3nt: TGCACCATACAGGGGGCGGGGGAGACCCAGTACTTC
CDR3aa: CTIQGAGETQYF

d_gene: TRBD1
abundance: NA
v_gene: TRBV20-1
j_gene: TRBJ1-2
CDR3nt: TGCAGTGCTAGAGTCAGGGACAGGGGGCTTGATGGCTACACCTTC
CDR3aa: CSARVRDRGLDGYTF

d_gene: NA
abundance: few
v_gene: TRBV28
j_gene: TRBJ2-5
CDR3nt: TGTGCCAGCAGTTTACGGGGCACCCAGTACTTC
CDR3aa: CASSLRGTQYF

d_gene: NA
abundance: NA
v_gene: TRBV20-1
j_gene: TRBJ2-7
CDR3nt: TGCAGTGCTAGACCCTACTACGAGCAGTACTTC
CDR3aa: CSARPYYEQYF

d_gene: TRBD2
abundance: NA
v_gene: TRBV7-2
j_gene: TRBJ2-3
CDR3nt: TGTGCCAGCAGCTCGAAATGGACTAGCGGGGGGGCTCATACGCAGTATTTT
CDR3aa: CASSSKWTSGGAHTQYF

d_gene: NA
abundance: few
v_gene: TRBV4-1
j_gene: TRBJ2-3
CDR3nt: TGCGCCAGCAGCCTCGTTGGGGGAGTAGGGACAGATACGCAGTATTTT
CDR3aa: CASSLVGGVGTDTQYF

d_gene: NA
abundance: many
v_gene: TRBV2
j_gene: TRBJ2-1
CDR3nt: TGTGCCAGCAGCCGACAGGGAGGAGGATACAATGAGCAGTTCTTC
CDR3aa: CASSRQGGGYNEQFF

d_gene: NA
abundance: few
v_gene: TRBV6-5
j_gene: TRBJ2-3
CDR3nt: TGTGCCACCAAGGCCAGGGGTGGGGCAGATACGCAGTATTTT
CDR3aa: CATKARGGADTQYF

d_gene: TRBD2
abundance: few
v_gene: TRBV7-9
j_gene: TRBJ2-3
CDR3nt: TGTGCCAGCAGCCCAACTAGCGGCGCGCAGTATTTT
CDR3aa: CASSPTSGAQYF

d_gene: NA
abundance: few
v_gene: TRBV28
j_gene: TRBJ2-7
CDR3nt: TGTGCCAGCAGTTTTGCAGGGGTGGACGAGCAGTACTTC
CDR3aa: CASSFAGVDEQYF

d_gene: NA
abundance: few
v_gene: TRBV12-3/TRBV12-4
j_gene: TRBJ2-2
CDR3nt: TGTGCCAGCAGTTTTCAGAGCACGAACACCGGGGAGCTGCTTTTT
CDR3aa: CASSFQSTNTGELLF

d_gene: NA
abundance: few
v_gene: TRBV29-1
j_gene: TRBJ2-4
CDR3nt: TGCAGCGTCCTCGACAGGACCAAAAACATTCAGTACTTC
CDR3aa: CSVLDRTKNIQYF

d_gene: NA
abundance: NA
v_gene: TRBV6-5
j_gene: TRBJ2-5
CDR3nt: TGTGCCAGCAGTTATCGTCAGGGGACCCAGTACTTC
CDR3aa: CASSYRQGTQYF

d_gene: TRBD1
abundance: NA
v_gene: TRBV2
j_gene: TRBJ2-6
CDR3nt: TGTGCCGGCCGGACAGGCCTTGGTGGGGCCAACGTCCTGACTTTC
CDR3aa: CAGRTGLGGANVLTF

d_gene: NA
abundance: NA
v_gene: TRBV7-9
j_gene: TRBJ2-5
CDR3nt: TGTGCCAGCAGCTTAGCGCAGTATAGAGAGACCCAGTACTTC
CDR3aa: CASSLAQYRETQYF

d_gene: TRBD1
abundance: few
v_gene: TRBV27
j_gene: TRBJ1-6
CDR3nt: TGTGCCAGCAGTTTCACCGGGACAGGCACACCCCTCCACTTT
CDR3aa: CASSFTGTGTPLHF